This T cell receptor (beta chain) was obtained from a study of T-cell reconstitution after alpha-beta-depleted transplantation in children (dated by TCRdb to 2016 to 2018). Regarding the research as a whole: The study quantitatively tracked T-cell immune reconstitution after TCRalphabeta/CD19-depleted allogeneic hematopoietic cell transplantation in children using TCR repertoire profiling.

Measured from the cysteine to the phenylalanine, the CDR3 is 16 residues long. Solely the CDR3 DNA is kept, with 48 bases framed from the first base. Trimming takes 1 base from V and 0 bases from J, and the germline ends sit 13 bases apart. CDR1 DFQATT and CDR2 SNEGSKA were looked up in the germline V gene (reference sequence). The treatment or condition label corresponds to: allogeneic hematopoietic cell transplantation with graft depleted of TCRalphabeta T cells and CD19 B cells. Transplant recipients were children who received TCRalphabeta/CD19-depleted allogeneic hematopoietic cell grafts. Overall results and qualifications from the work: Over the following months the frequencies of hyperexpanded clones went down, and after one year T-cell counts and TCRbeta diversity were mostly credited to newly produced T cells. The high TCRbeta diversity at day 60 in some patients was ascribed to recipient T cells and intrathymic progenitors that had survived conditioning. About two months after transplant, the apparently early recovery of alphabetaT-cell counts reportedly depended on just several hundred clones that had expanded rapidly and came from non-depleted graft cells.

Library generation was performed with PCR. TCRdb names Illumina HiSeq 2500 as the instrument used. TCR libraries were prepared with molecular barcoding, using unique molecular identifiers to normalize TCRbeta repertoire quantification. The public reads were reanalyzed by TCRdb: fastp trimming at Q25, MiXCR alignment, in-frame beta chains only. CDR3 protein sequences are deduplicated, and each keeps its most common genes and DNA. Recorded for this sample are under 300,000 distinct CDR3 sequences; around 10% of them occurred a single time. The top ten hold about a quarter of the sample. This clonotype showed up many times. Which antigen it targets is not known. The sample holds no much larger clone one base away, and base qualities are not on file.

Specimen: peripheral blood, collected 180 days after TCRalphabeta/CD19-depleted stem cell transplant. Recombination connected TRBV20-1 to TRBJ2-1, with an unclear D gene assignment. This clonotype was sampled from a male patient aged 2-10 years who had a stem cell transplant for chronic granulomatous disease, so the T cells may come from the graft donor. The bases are TGCAGTGCTAGAGCCTCTCTTTGGGTCTCCTACAATGAGCAGTTCTTC. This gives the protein CSARASLWVSYNEQFF.